This TCR beta chain derives from a study of molecular identifiers for immune sequencing clone quantification. Findings and limits, study-wide: Clones above 20 RNA copies contained over 97% of effector molecules but under 1% of naive ones.

Previously described methods and listed TCR primers produced bulk TCR libraries. MiXCR, run by TCRdb on the PCR reads, gives a single entry per CDR3 protein. The sample yields some 680,000 distinct CDR3 sequences, around 25% seen once. This clonotype has a count of ten or more. Its antigen is currently unknown. The CDR3 spans 12 residues. Germline V gene sequence: CDR1 SGHRS, CDR2 YFSETQ. Trimming shortened V by 3 bases and J by 8 bases, and 9 bases separated the two germline ends. The source material was naive CD8+ T cells from blood, with Jurkat cell RNA spiked in. The subset is: FACS-sorted CD8+CD4-CCR7+CD45RA+ naive T cells. The rearrangement links TRBV5-1 to TRBJ2-1; D unclear. The sequence was collected from a human donor in good health. Some libraries in this study had Jurkat cell RNA spiked in. The CDR3 loop reads CASSSPVYEQFF. The DNA of the CDR3 is TGCGCCAGCAGCTCACCAGTCTATGAGCAGTTCTTC.